This T cell receptor beta chain was captured by sequencing in a study of OX40 agonist ivuxolimab in advanced cancers. Overall study: Patients took ivuxolimab, an agonistic anti-OX40 (CD134) antibody. Under the entry rules, prior anti-PD-1, anti-PD-L1 or anti-CTLA-4 therapy was allowed, and roughly 43% had some. One hepatocellular carcinoma and a couple of cutaneous melanoma patients partially responded. Findings of the study overall: Individuals who were partial responders at 0.1-3.0 mg/kg had clonal expansion that ranked among the lowest.

Profiling relied on immunoSEQ multiplex PCR, and the TCRdb table lists in-frame clones only, not all of them. The data show 100,000 or so clones, around 93% seen once. Details on this clone: The antigen is unknown.

V trimming: 3 bases; J trimming: 0 bases; junction bases outside the gene matches: 3. There are 15 residues in the CDR3. Germline V gives CDR1 SGHDN, CDR2 FVKESK. The chain joins TRBV14 to TRBJ2-7; 9 bases align to TRBD2. The sample was CD4+ or CD8+ T cells sorted from blood, taken in a trial of the OX40 agonist ivuxolimab. This TCR derives from an adult with an advanced solid tumor such as melanoma, head and neck, liver or kidney cancer. CDR3 bases: TGTGCCAGCAGCCAGGTAGCGGGAGCCTCCTACGAGCAGTACTTC. Translating it yields CASSQVAGASYEQYF. Using reference TRBV14 and TRBJ2-7 for the parts outside the CDR3, the full variable domain is EAGVTQFPSHSVIEKGQTVTLRCDPISGHDNLYWYRRVMGKEIKFLLHFVKESKQDESGMPNNRFLAERTGGTYSTLKVQPAELEDSGVYFCASSQVAGASYEQYFGPGTRLTVT.